These 11 T cell receptor beta chains were sequenced from one sample in a study of T cell changes during pregnancy in multiple sclerosis. Sequenced by immunoSEQ multiplex PCR; TCRdb stores in-frame clones only, minus some. The sample has approximately 90,000 clones, under 95% seen once. Material: peripheral blood, obtained before pregnancy. These receptors were taken from a female donor with multiple sclerosis, enrolled in a pregnancy study.

J is TRBJ2-7 and V is TRBV5-1; D is possibly TRBD1 (6 bases). Trimming cost V 0 bases and J 5 bases, with 12 bases left between them. The germline V gene encodes CDR1 SGHRS and CDR2 YFSETQ. The CDR3 consists of 14 residues. The CDR3 nucleotides are TGCGCCAGCAGCTTGGACACAGGGCGCAACGAGCAGTACTTC. Translating gives CASSLDTGRNEQYF.

This clone has a single count. J is TRBJ1-2 and V is TRBV7-3; perhaps TRBD1 as D (6 bases). This CDR3 spans 14 amino acids. CDR1 and CDR2 from the germline V gene are SGHTA and FQGTGA. V lost 2 bases and J 8 bases, leaving 15 bases between the germline ends. CDR3 sequence (DNA): TGTGCCAGCAGCTTAGGGGCCAGGGGAAAGGGCTACACCTTC. This sequence encodes CASSLGARGKGYTF.

A single count supports this clone. The chain has TRBV29-1 and TRBJ1-2, with 8 bases identical to TRBD1. V shed 4 bases and J 8 bases; nucleotides not matched to a gene: 9. This CDR3 is built from 13 residues. Germline-derived CDR1 and CDR2 are SQVTM and ANQGSEA. CDR3 sequence: CSVGQGAKRGYTF. The CDR3 DNA sequence: TGCAGCGTTGGGCAGGGGGCAAAAAGAGGCTACACCTTC. Variable domain in full (rest from reference TRBV29-1 and TRBJ1-2): SAVISQKPSRDICQRGTSLTIQCQVDSQVTMMFWYRQQPGQSLTLIATANQGSEATYESGFVIDKFPISRPNLTFSTLTVSNMSPEDSSIYLCSVGQGAKRGYTFGSGTRLTVV.

The chain links TRBV21-1 to TRBJ2-5; TRBD2, as called in the table, went unchecked against the DNA. TRBV21-1 is a listed pseudogene. The CDR3 loop spans 16 amino acids. CDR3: CASSSEGRLASETQYF. The CDR3 DNA sequence: TGTGCCAGCAGCTCCGAGGGGCGACTAGCGTCAGAGACCCAGTACTTC.

V usage is TRBV13 and J usage is TRBJ2-1; 7 bases fit TRBD2. Germline values: CDR1 PRHDT, CDR2 FYEKMQ (reference sequence). The J segment lost 1 base and the V segment lost 5 bases, leaving 8 bases of the junction unmatched. The CDR3 consists of 16 residues. Here the CDR3 reads CASSPLSGGSYNEQFF. The CDR3 nucleotides are TGTGCCAGCAGCCCACTTTCGGGAGGTTCCTACAATGAGCAGTTCTTC.

The chain uses TRBV6-6 and TRBJ2-5; tentative D call: TRBD1 (6 bases). CDR1 and CDR2 from the germline V gene are MNHNY and SVGAGI (reference sequence). Trimming removed 6 bases from V and 7 bases from J, with 12 bases in between. This CDR3 spans 12 amino acids. The chain's CDR3 is CASSLQGGTQYF. In DNA form, the CDR3 reads TGTGCCAGCAGCCTTCAAGGGGGGACCCAGTACTTC.

For this clone: One end of the junction varies from germline; a read error may be responsible. This chain connects TRBV5-4 to TRBJ1-4; D may be TRBD1 (5 bases). This CDR3 region has 16 residues. Germline values: CDR1 SGHNT, CDR2 YYREEE (reference sequence). The CDR3 is CASSLGEQAPNEKLFF. CDR3 DNA: TGTGCCAGCAGCTTGGGGGAACAGGCGCCTAACGAAAAACTGTTTTTT.

The J gene is TRBJ2-3, the V gene TRBV9; 12 bases match TRBD2. The CDR3 runs 16 residues. Trimming cost V 2 bases and J 2 bases; bases outside gene matches: 3. Germline values: CDR1 SGDLS, CDR2 YYNGEE. The CDR3 sequence is CASSVSSGGATDTQYF. The CDR3, as DNA: TGTGCCAGCAGCGTGTCTAGCGGGGGGGCCACAGATACGCAGTATTTT.

The V and J genes are TRBV9 and TRBJ2-5; 9 bases map to TRBD1. V lost 3 bases, J lost 5 bases, and 5 bases stayed unmatched. Per germline, CDR1 SGDLS and CDR2 YYNGEE. This CDR3 is 14 amino acids long. The CDR3 protein is CASSGGQGWETQYF. The CDR3 coding sequence is TGTGCCAGCAGCGGTGGACAGGGGTGGGAGACCCAGTACTTC.

V is TRBV18 and J is TRBJ1-4; 9 bases line up with TRBD1. This CDR3 region has 16 residues. The germline CDR1 and CDR2 sequences are KGHSH and LQKENI. V shed 3 bases and J 8 bases; nucleotides not matched to a gene: 10. CDR3 bases: TGTGCCAGCTCACCCGTCGCCGGACAGGGGTTAGAAAAACTGTTTTTT. It is translated as CASSPVAGQGLEKLFF. The variable domain in full, with the rest retrieved from reference TRBV18 and TRBJ1-4, is NAGVMQNPRHLVRRRGQEARLRCSPMKGHSHVYWYRQLPEEGLKFMVYLQKENIIDESGMPKERFSAEFPKEGPSILRIQQVVRGDSAAYFCASSPVAGQGLEKLFFGSGTQLSVL.

The rearrangement joins TRBV6-5 to TRBJ2-7; no firm D call. Germline CDR1 MNHEY, CDR2 SVGAGI. The V end lost 0 bases, the J end lost 0 bases, and 9 bases lay between the germline ends. The CDR3 runs to 15 residues. CDR3 in amino acids: CASSYSLDRSYEQYF. The DNA of the CDR3 is TGTGCCAGCAGTTACTCCTTAGATCGCTCCTACGAGCAGTACTTC.